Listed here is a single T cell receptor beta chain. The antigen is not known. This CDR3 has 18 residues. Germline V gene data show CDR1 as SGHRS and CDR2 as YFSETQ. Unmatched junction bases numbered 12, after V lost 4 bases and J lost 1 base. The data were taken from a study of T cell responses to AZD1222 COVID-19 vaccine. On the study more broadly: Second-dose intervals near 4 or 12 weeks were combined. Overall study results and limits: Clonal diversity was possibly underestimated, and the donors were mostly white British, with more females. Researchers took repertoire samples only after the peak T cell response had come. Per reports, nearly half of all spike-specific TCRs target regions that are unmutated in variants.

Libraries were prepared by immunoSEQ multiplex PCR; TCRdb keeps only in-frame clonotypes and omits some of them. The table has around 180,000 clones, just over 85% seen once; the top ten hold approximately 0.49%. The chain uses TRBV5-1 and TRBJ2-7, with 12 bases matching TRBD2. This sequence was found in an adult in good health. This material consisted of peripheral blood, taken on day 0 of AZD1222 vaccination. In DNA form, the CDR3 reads TGCGCCAGCAGCCAATCTAGCGGGGGGGCCATAGGTTCCTACGAGCAGTACTTC. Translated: CASSQSSGGAIGSYEQYF.